The rows below give T cell receptor beta chains drawn from one sample of a study of beta chain features in type 1 diabetes. Assay used: immunoSEQ multiplex PCR; TCRdb lists only in-frame clones, some missing. The sample holds around 250,000 clones; about 13% are singletons and the top ten take over 0.015%. The specimen was naive CD4+ T cells from blood. These TCRs come from a young man with type 1 diabetes. CDR3s include the opening cysteine and the closing phenylalanine or tryptophan. A D gene is named only where the DNA matches it firmly. Rows may omit the clone size; those that give it use once, few, many or a size class.

J gene: TRBJ2-3; V gene: TRBV9; clone size: .; D gene: .; CDR3 protein: CASSVETGREDTQYF; CDR3 DNA: TGTGCCAGCAGCGTAGAGACAGGGCGGGAAGATACGCAGTATTTT
J gene: TRBJ2-7; V gene: TRBV11-2; clone size: once; D gene: TRBD1; CDR3 protein: CASSPAVGQGAYEQYF; CDR3 DNA: TGTGCCAGCAGCCCCGCGGTGGGACAGGGGGCCTACGAGCAGTACTTC
J gene: TRBJ1-1; V gene: TRBV19; clone size: .; D gene: TRBD1; CDR3 protein: CASSIGQGWTTEAFF; CDR3 DNA: TGTGCCAGTAGTATCGGACAGGGGTGGACCACTGAAGCTTTCTTT
J gene: TRBJ1-1; V gene: TRBV9; clone size: .; D gene: TRBD1; CDR3 protein: CASSSLGGDFTEAFF; CDR3 DNA: TGTGCCAGCAGCTCATTAGGGGGCGATTTCACTGAAGCTTTCTTT
J gene: TRBJ2-7; V gene: TRBV25-1; clone size: few; D gene: TRBD2; CDR3 protein: CASSPIAGAAYEQYF; CDR3 DNA: TGTGCCAGCAGTCCAATAGCGGGAGCAGCCTACGAGCAGTACTTC
J gene: TRBJ1-4; V gene: TRBV5-6; clone size: .; D gene: TRBD1; CDR3 protein: CASSRRGREKLFF; CDR3 DNA: TGTGCCAGCAGCCGGAGGGGGCGTGAAAAACTGTTTTTT
J gene: TRBJ1-1; V gene: TRBV28; clone size: .; D gene: .; CDR3 protein: CASSLTVIKLSSF; CDR3 DNA: TGTGCCAGCAGTCTGACAGTAATAAAGTTATCCTCCTTT
J gene: TRBJ2-1; V gene: TRBV5-6; clone size: .; D gene: .; CDR3 protein: CASSSGISYNEQFF; CDR3 DNA: TGTGCCAGCAGCTCAGGGATCTCCTACAATGAGCAGTTCTTC
J gene: TRBJ2-3; V gene: TRBV9; clone size: few; D gene: .; CDR3 protein: CASSVLNTGWTQYF; CDR3 DNA: TGTGCCAGCAGCGTATTGAACACGGGATGGACGCAGTATTTT
J gene: TRBJ1-1; V gene: TRBV28; clone size: .; D gene: TRBD1; CDR3 protein: CASRQGGVVTEAFF; CDR3 DNA: TGTGCCAGCCGCCAAGGGGGCGTCGTAACTGAAGCTTTCTTT
J gene: TRBJ1-5; V gene: TRBV7-8; clone size: few; D gene: TRBD1; CDR3 protein: CASSPDRANNQPQHF; CDR3 DNA: TGTGCCAGCAGCCCGGACAGGGCGAACAATCAGCCCCAGCATTTT
J gene: TRBJ2-3; V gene: TRBV15; clone size: .; D gene: TRBD1; CDR3 protein: CATSRSGGNSRGDTQYF; CDR3 DNA: TGTGCCACCAGCAGAAGTGGGGGAAATTCCAGGGGGGATACGCAGTATTTT
J gene: TRBJ1-2; V gene: TRBV5-1; clone size: .; D gene: TRBD1; CDR3 protein: CASSTGQEDGYTF; CDR3 DNA: TGCGCCAGCAGCACAGGACAGGAGGATGGCTACACCTTC
J gene: TRBJ2-7; V gene: TRBV18; clone size: few; D gene: .; CDR3 protein: CASSLRQNEQYF; CDR3 DNA: TGTGCCAGCTCACTGAGACAGAACGAGCAGTACTTC
J gene: TRBJ2-3; V gene: TRBV2; clone size: .; D gene: .; CDR3 protein: CASSEEGPLSAQYF; CDR3 DNA: TGTGCCAGCAGTGAGGAGGGACCACTATCCGCGCAGTATTTT
J gene: TRBJ2-7; V gene: TRBV18; clone size: few; D gene: TRBD2; CDR3 protein: CASSPPLAGGSYEQYF; CDR3 DNA: TGTGCCAGCTCACCACCCCTAGCGGGAGGGTCCTACGAGCAGTACTTC
J gene: TRBJ2-6; V gene: TRBV7-6; clone size: .; D gene: TRBD1; CDR3 protein: CASTPGQGNSGANVLTF; CDR3 DNA: TGTGCCAGCACCCCGGGACAGGGAAACTCTGGGGCCAACGTCCTGACTTTC
J gene: TRBJ2-7; V gene: TRBV5-1; clone size: few; D gene: TRBD1; CDR3 protein: CASSLEGQAREQYF; CDR3 DNA: TGCGCCAGCAGCTTGGAAGGACAGGCCAGGGAGCAGTACTTC
J gene: TRBJ1-3; V gene: TRBV6-5; clone size: few; D gene: .; CDR3 protein: CASSPRTVSGNTIYF; CDR3 DNA: TGTGCCAGCAGCCCAAGGACAGTCTCTGGAAACACCATATATTTT
J gene: TRBJ1-5; V gene: TRBV6-5; clone size: few; D gene: .; CDR3 protein: CASSYREFQPQHF; CDR3 DNA: TGTGCCAGCAGTTACAGGGAGTTTCAGCCCCAGCATTTT
J gene: TRBJ2-3; V gene: TRBV5-1; clone size: .; D gene: .; CDR3 protein: CASSGPGTGTDTQYF; CDR3 DNA: TGCGCCAGCAGCGGACCAGGGACTGGCACAGATACGCAGTATTTT
J gene: TRBJ2-7; V gene: TRBV6-5; clone size: .; D gene: .; CDR3 protein: CASSPPGGRYEQYF; CDR3 DNA: TGTGCCAGCAGCCCCCCGGGGGGCCGGTACGAGCAGTACTTC
J gene: TRBJ1-1; V gene: TRBV7-3; clone size: .; D gene: .; CDR3 protein: CASSLNVRNTEAFF; CDR3 DNA: TGTGCCAGCAGCTTAAATGTCAGGAACACTGAAGCTTTCTTT
J gene: TRBJ2-1; V gene: TRBV19; clone size: few; D gene: .; CDR3 protein: CASRRGSGMNEQFF; CDR3 DNA: TGTGCCAGTAGACGGGGGAGCGGTATGAATGAGCAGTTCTTC
J gene: TRBJ2-2; V gene: TRBV5-1; clone size: .; D gene: .; CDR3 protein: CASSLTGRTGELFF; CDR3 DNA: TGCGCCAGCAGCTTAACAGGGCGGACCGGGGAGCTGTTTTTT
J gene: TRBJ1-2; V gene: TRBV27; clone size: .; D gene: .; CDR3 protein: CASSSGQNYGYTF; CDR3 DNA: TGTGCCAGCAGTTCCGGACAGAACTATGGCTACACCTTC
J gene: TRBJ2-7; V gene: TRBV6-5; clone size: .; D gene: .; CDR3 protein: CASRPRRAVFEQYF; CDR3 DNA: TGTGCCAGCAGGCCCCGGAGGGCAGTCTTCGAGCAGTACTTC
J gene: TRBJ2-5; V gene: TRBV5-1; clone size: .; D gene: .; CDR3 protein: CASSFSSTETQYF; CDR3 DNA: TGCGCCAGCAGCTTCTCTAGCACAGAGACCCAGTACTTC
J gene: TRBJ2-7; V gene: TRBV7-2; clone size: .; D gene: TRBD2; CDR3 protein: CASSLRVLAGAPEQYF; CDR3 DNA: TGTGCCAGCAGCTTACGGGTCCTAGCGGGAGCCCCCGAGCAGTACTTC
J gene: TRBJ2-7; V gene: TRBV27; clone size: .; D gene: TRBD1; CDR3 protein: CASSSTLQGYEQYF; CDR3 DNA: TGTGCCAGCAGTTCGACCCTACAGGGGTACGAGCAGTACTTC
J gene: TRBJ2-7; V gene: TRBV7-9; clone size: few; D gene: .; CDR3 protein: CASSPSGDEQYF; CDR3 DNA: TGTGCCAGCAGCCCCTCCGGAGACGAGCAGTACTTC
J gene: TRBJ2-1; V gene: TRBV2; clone size: .; D gene: .; CDR3 protein: CASSENGQSYNEQFF; CDR3 DNA: TGTGCCAGCAGTGAAAATGGGCAGTCCTACAATGAGCAGTTCTTC
J gene: TRBJ1-4; V gene: TRBV7-9; clone size: few; D gene: .; CDR3 protein: CASSRDGATNEKLFF; CDR3 DNA: TGTGCCAGCAGCCGCGACGGAGCAACTAATGAAAAACTGTTTTTT
J gene: TRBJ2-5; V gene: TRBV5-1; clone size: .; D gene: .; CDR3 protein: CASSLDFDAESGTQYF; CDR3 DNA: TGCGCCAGCAGCTTGGATTTCGACGCCGAATCGGGGACCCAGTACTTC
J gene: TRBJ2-3; V gene: TRBV27; clone size: .; D gene: .; CDR3 protein: CASSIGTRGDTQYF; CDR3 DNA: TGTGCCAGCAGTATTGGGACAAGGGGAGATACGCAGTATTTT
J gene: TRBJ1-5; V gene: TRBV14; clone size: .; D gene: .; CDR3 protein: CASSRARGTGNQPQHF; CDR3 DNA: TGTGCCAGCAGCCGGGCGAGGGGGACGGGCAATCAGCCCCAGCATTTT
J gene: TRBJ2-7; V gene: TRBV28; clone size: .; D gene: .; CDR3 protein: CASSSEQGYEQYF; CDR3 DNA: TGTGCCAGCAGTTCGGAACAGGGCTACGAGCAGTACTTC
J gene: TRBJ1-2; V gene: TRBV5-4; clone size: .; D gene: .; CDR3 protein: CASSLRGGAYGYTF; CDR3 DNA: TGTGCCAGCAGCTTGAGGGGGGGCGCCTATGGCTACACCTTC
J gene: TRBJ1-2; V gene: TRBV7-3; clone size: .; D gene: TRBD1; CDR3 protein: CASSLREGQDYGYTF; CDR3 DNA: TGTGCCAGCAGCTTAAGGGAGGGACAGGACTATGGCTACACCTTC
J gene: TRBJ2-1; V gene: TRBV28; clone size: .; D gene: TRBD2; CDR3 protein: CASSPWGSGGLDEQFF; CDR3 DNA: TGTGCCAGCAGTCCCTGGGGTAGCGGGGGCCTCGATGAGCAGTTCTTC
J gene: TRBJ2-1; V gene: TRBV5-6; clone size: .; D gene: TRBD1; CDR3 protein: CASSLRQGSAEQFF; CDR3 DNA: TGTGCCAGCAGCTTGCGACAGGGAAGCGCTGAGCAGTTCTTC
J gene: TRBJ1-5; V gene: TRBV9; clone size: few; D gene: TRBD1; CDR3 protein: CASSSGQDQPQHF; CDR3 DNA: TGTGCCAGCAGCTCGGGACAGGATCAGCCCCAGCATTTT
J gene: TRBJ2-1; V gene: TRBV5-1; clone size: few; D gene: .; CDR3 protein: CASSLTSSSYNEQFF; CDR3 DNA: TGCGCCAGCAGCTTGACTAGCAGCTCATACAATGAGCAGTTCTTC
J gene: TRBJ1-1; V gene: TRBV6-5; clone size: few; D gene: .; CDR3 protein: CAIQTVVGAEAFF; CDR3 DNA: TGTGCCATCCAGACAGTGGTTGGGGCTGAAGCTTTCTTT